A selection of T cell receptor beta chains follows, all from one sample in a study of CD8+CD57+ T cells in acquired aplastic anemia. Each CDR3 protein gets one entry after TCRdb re-called the reads with MiXCR. This sample yields roughly 160,000 distinct CDR3 sequences, of which about two thirds are seen a single time; 35% to 60% belongs to the top ten. Sequenced: sorted CD4+, CD8+, or CD8+CD57+ T cells (not recorded which) from PBMCs. These receptor sequences come from a human donor with aplastic anemia. Both conserved end residues are part of each CDR3. Fields, in order: clone size, CDR3 length, D gene, J gene, V gene, CDR3 protein, CDR3 DNA. A D gene is named only where the DNA matches it firmly. Clone size is shown for a subset of rows, as once, few, many or a class of expanded clone.

-,14,-,TRBJ2-7,TRBV4-1,CASSSRPGEDEQYF,TGTGCCAGCAGCTCCCGGCCTGGAGAGGACGAGCAGTACTTC
-,13,TRBD2,TRBJ2-7,TRBV7-9,CASVPSGGYEQYF,TGTGCCAGCGTACCTAGCGGGGGGTACGAGCAGTACTTC
-,18,-,TRBJ2-2,TRBV7-3,CASSLTVGRPANTGELFF,TGTGCCAGCAGCTTAACGGTGGGGCGACCCGCGAACACCGGGGAGCTGTTTTTT
once,15,-,TRBJ2-7,TRBV7-2,CASSSLDGRSYEQYF,TGTGCCAGCAGCTCTCTGGACGGCCGCTCCTACGAGCAGTACTTC
-,14,-,TRBJ1-6,TRBV10-1,CASTSRPGNSPLHF,TGCGCCAGCACTTCTCGTCCGGGTAATTCACCCCTCCACTTT
-,14,-,TRBJ1-2,TRBV20-1,CSARKTGGLVGYTF,TGCAGCGCTAGGAAGACAGGAGGGCTCGTTGGCTACACCTTC
-,16,TRBD1,TRBJ2-7,TRBV7-2,CVSSKSGTGQTYEQYF,TGTGTCAGCAGTAAATCCGGGACAGGACAGACCTACGAGCAGTACTTC
-,13,TRBD1,TRBJ1-6,TRBV7-2,CASSLNRGSPLHF,TGTGCCAGCAGCCTAAACAGGGGGTCACCCCTCCACTTT
-,14,TRBD2,TRBJ2-1,TRBV5-1,CASSGGLAGDEQFF,TGCGCCAGCAGCGGGGGACTAGCGGGCGATGAGCAGTTCTTC
once,15,-,TRBJ1-4,TRBV7-2,CASSLGRGSNEKLFF,TGTGCCAGCAGCTTAGGCCGGGGAAGTAATGAAAAACTGTTTTTT